This T cell receptor beta chain stems from a study of siplizumab effects on memory and regulatory T cells. Some clones are missing from TCRdb's copy, which holds only in-frame ones; the method was immunoSEQ multiplex PCR. Found here are about 100,000 clones, 85% to 95% of them singletons; the top ten hold about 11%. Trimming left V 9 bases short and J 3 bases short, with 15 bases between. The germline gives CDR1 LNHDA, CDR2 SQIVND (reference sequence). The CDR3 is made up of 14 amino acids. As regards this clone: The antigen is undetermined.

Study outcomes and limitations: Proliferating CD4+ or CD8+ clones, roughly 75-97% of them, lacked an assignable naive or memory phenotype. Siplizumab gave mappable alloreactive CD4+ clones an average Treg-derived fraction of over 65%, against approximately 29% in controls.

Source material: non-Treg CD4+ T cells sorted from blood. V and J are TRBV19 and TRBJ1-5, with D tentatively TRBD1 (6 bases). This TCR derives from a human donor in good health. This CDR3 is CASQGTPTNQPQHF. The DNA for the CDR3 is TGTGCCAGCCAGGGGACCCCAACCAATCAGCCCCAGCATTTT.